The 14 T cell receptor beta chains listed next were all sequenced from one sample in a study of cytomegalovirus exposure and HLA in healthy donors. Researchers ran the PCR with 60 Vbeta and 13 Jbeta primers. TCRdb's copy holds only in-frame clones and misses some; the assay was immunoSEQ multiplex PCR. This sample has about 250,000 clones, with 78% found just once. The sequenced sample was PBMCs. These receptors were taken from a boy aged 5-17 years in good health and CMV-seronegative.

The CDR3, as DNA: TGCGCCAGCAGCCAAGACCGGGACAGAGAGTACTACTATGGCTACACCTTC. Translation gives CASSQDRDREYYYGYTF. J is TRBJ1-2 and V is TRBV4-1, with 7 positions matching TRBD1. Germline assignment: CDR1 MGHRA and CDR2 YSYEKL. This CDR3 spans 17 amino acids. Trimming took 0 bases from V and 3 from J; bases not matched to a gene: 10.

The sample holds a few counts of this clone. The rearrangement uses TRBV6-6 and TRBJ1-2; 9 positions match TRBD1. The CDR3 covers 14 residues. Per the germline V gene, CDR1 is MNHNY and CDR2 is SVGAGI (reference sequence). V was pared by 5 bases and J by 3 bases, with 4 bases of the junction left unmatched. In DNA, the CDR3 is TGTGCCAGCAGTACAGGGGGCGCCCACTATGGCTACACCTTC. It translates to CASSTGGAHYGYTF.

In its sample, this clone was seen a few times. At one end, the junction sequence differs from germline, possibly due to a read error. This chain joins TRBV2 and TRBJ2-1; D gene ambiguous. The CDR3 is made up of 10 amino acids. CDR1 SNHLY and CDR2 FYNNEI come from the germline V gene. This CDR3 is CASSEEWVVF. The CDR3 region has the DNA TGTGCCAGCAGTGAGGAGTGGGTGGTCTTC.

The rearrangement links TRBV30 to TRBJ1-5; D is uncertain. Germline assignment: CDR1 GTSNPN and CDR2 SVGIG (reference sequence). The ends were cut back, 0 bases at V and 4 bases at J, with 13 bases in the middle. CDR3 size: 15 residues. The CDR3, as DNA: TGTGCCTGGAGTGTAGGCCCGGGCGGGAATCAGCCCCAGCATTTT. It encodes CAWSVGPGGNQPQHF.

V gene TRBV6-5 combines with J gene TRBJ2-5; the match to TRBD1 covers 9 bases. The CDR3 spans 15 residues. V shed 7 bases and J 4 bases; nucleotides not matched to a gene: 10. Per the germline V gene, CDR1 is MNHEY and CDR2 is SVGAGI. CDR3 nucleotide sequence: TGTGCCAGCACCGATCCGGGACAGGGTATAGAGACCCAGTACTTC. This sequence encodes CASTDPGQGIETQYF.

The V and J genes are TRBV6-5 and TRBJ2-7; weak D call: TRBD1 (6 bases). From germline, CDR1 is MNHEY and CDR2 SVGAGI. Trimming pared 2 bases from V and 0 bases from J, leaving 11 bases between. The CDR3 contains 15 residues. The CDR3 DNA follows: TGTGCCAGCAGTTACCGTACAGGGAGCTCCTACGAGCAGTACTTC. This sequence encodes CASSYRTGSSYEQYF.

The chain recombines TRBV4-1 with TRBJ2-2; D remains unclear. Germline V CDR1 and CDR2: MGHRA, YSYEKL. Trimming pared 4 bases from V and 6 bases from J, leaving 12 bases between. The CDR3 is 14 amino acids. CDR3 in DNA: TGCGCCAGCAGCCTACAAGATATCTCCGGGGAGCTGTTTTTT. This sequence encodes CASSLQDISGELFF.

CDR3: CASSPEWGGRDNEQFF. The DNA of the CDR3 is TGTGCCAGCAGCCCTGAATGGGGGGGGCGAGATAATGAGCAGTTCTTC. V is TRBV7-9 and J is TRBJ2-1, with TRBD2 as a possible D gene (7 bases). The CDR3 consists of 16 residues. In germline, CDR1 is SEHNR, CDR2 FQNEAQ (reference sequence). Between the trimmed V and J ends, which lost 5 bases and 7 bases, there was a span of 21 bases.

V and J are TRBV7-7 and TRBJ1-1; D ambiguous. Germline V gene lookup returns CDR1 SSHAT and CDR2 FNYEAQ (reference sequence). Trimming pared 1 base from V and 1 base from J, leaving 4 bases between. The CDR3 covers 13 residues. This CDR3 reads CASSLGRNTEAFF. For the CDR3, the DNA is TGTGCCAGCAGCTTAGGGAGGAACACTGAAGCTTTCTTT.

This clone was detected a few times. V is TRBV30 and J is TRBJ2-7, with D tentatively TRBD2 (6 bases). The CDR3 spans 13 residues. Between the trimmed V and J ends, which lost 4 bases and 0 bases, there was a span of 10 bases. CDR1 GTSNPN and CDR2 SVGIG come from the germline V gene (reference sequence). CDR3 in amino acids: CAWMGGLSYEQYF. The CDR3 DNA reads TGTGCCTGGATGGGGGGTCTCTCCTACGAGCAGTACTTC.

V is TRBV29-1 and J is TRBJ2-3, with 10 bases identical to TRBD2. With 5 bases clipped from V and 8 bases from J, the junction kept 7 bases outside the gene matches. This CDR3 comprises 13 residues. Germline V gene sequence: CDR1 SQVTM, CDR2 ANQGSEA. CDR3 in amino acids: CSVPGTSVGTQYF. The CDR3 DNA reads TGCAGCGTTCCGGGGACTAGCGTAGGTACGCAGTATTTT.

The CDR3 DNA reads TGTGCCAGCAGACGCGGGGGTGGCACAGATACGCAGTATTTT. Its translation: CASRRGGGTDTQYF. The V call is TRBV14, the J call TRBJ2-3; 7 bases are shared with TRBD2. V dropped 6 bases and J dropped 1; count of bases not matched to a gene: 4. Germline V gene data show CDR1 as SGHDN and CDR2 as FVKESK. CDR3 length: 14 residues.

The gene calls are TRBV6-1 and TRBJ1-3; D uncertain. Germline V gene lookup returns CDR1 MNHNS and CDR2 SASEGT. The V and J ends lost 0 bases and 3 bases respectively, with 6 bases between them. The CDR3 consists of 14 residues. CDR3 sequence reads: CASSEASGGNTIYF. CDR3 DNA: TGTGCCAGCAGTGAAGCTTCCGGTGGAAACACCATATATTTT.

This sequence joins TRBV30 and TRBJ2-2; D call uncertain. The germline CDR1 and CDR2 sequences are GTSNPN and SVGIG (reference sequence). V lost 1 base to trimming and J lost 9 bases, with 9 bases between them. The CDR3 extends over 12 amino acids. The CDR3, as DNA: TGTGCCTGGAGTGGAGCGAGGAGGGAGCTGTTTTTT. Its protein product is CAWSGARRELFF.